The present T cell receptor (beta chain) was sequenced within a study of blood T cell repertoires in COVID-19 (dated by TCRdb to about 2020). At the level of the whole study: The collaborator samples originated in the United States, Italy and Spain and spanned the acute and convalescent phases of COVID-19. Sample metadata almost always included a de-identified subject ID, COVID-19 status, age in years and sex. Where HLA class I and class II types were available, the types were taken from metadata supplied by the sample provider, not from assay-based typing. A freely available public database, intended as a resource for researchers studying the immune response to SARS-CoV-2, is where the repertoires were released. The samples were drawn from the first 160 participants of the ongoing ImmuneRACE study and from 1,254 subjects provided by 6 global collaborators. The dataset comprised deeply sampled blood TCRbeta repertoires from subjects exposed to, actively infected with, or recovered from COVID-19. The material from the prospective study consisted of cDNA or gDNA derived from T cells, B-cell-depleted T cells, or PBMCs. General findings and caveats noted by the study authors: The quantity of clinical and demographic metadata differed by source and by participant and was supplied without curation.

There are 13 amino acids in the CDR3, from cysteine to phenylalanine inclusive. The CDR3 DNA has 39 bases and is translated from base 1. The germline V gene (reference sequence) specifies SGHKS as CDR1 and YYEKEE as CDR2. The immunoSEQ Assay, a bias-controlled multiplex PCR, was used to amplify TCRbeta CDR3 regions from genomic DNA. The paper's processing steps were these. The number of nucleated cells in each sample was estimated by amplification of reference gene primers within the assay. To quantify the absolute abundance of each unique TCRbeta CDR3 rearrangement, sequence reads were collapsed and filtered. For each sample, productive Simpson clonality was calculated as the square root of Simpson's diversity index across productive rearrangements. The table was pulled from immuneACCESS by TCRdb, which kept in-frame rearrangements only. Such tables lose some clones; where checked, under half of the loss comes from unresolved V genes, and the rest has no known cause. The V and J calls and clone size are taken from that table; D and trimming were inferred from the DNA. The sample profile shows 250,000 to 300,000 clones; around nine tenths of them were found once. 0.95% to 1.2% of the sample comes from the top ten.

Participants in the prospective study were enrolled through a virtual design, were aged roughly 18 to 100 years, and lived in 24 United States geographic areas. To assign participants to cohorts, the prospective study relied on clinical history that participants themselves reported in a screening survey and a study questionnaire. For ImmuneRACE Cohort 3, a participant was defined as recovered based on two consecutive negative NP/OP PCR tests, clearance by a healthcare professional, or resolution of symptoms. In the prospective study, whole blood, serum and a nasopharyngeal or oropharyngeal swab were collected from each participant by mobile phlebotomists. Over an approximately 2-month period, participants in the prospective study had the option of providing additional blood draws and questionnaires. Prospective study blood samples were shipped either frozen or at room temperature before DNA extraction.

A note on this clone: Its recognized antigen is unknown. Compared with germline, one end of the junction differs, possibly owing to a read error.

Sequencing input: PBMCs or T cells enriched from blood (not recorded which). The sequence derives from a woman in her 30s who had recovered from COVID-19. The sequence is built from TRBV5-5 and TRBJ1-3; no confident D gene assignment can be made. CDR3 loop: CASSFNSGDTIYF. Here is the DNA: TGTGCCAGCAGCTTCAATAGTGGAGACACCATATATTTT.